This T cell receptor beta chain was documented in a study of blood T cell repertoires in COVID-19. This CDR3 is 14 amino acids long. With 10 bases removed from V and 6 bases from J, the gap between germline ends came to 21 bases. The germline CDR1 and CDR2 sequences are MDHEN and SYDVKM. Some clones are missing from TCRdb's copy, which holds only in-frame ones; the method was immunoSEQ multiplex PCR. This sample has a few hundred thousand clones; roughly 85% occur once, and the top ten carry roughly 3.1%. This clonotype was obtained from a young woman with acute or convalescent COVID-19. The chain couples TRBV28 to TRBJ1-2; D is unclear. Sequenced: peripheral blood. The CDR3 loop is CATNPEWSYDGYTF. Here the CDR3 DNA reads TGTGCCACCAACCCTGAGTGGAGCTATGATGGCTACACCTTC.